This TCR beta chain was sequenced during a study of T cell responses to AZD1222 COVID-19 vaccine. Points from the study as a whole: Clonal diversity may have been underestimated, and the donors were mostly white British, with more females than males. Increased Spike-specific TCR breadth and depth were observed after two AZD1222 doses.

The CDR3 loop spans 16 amino acids. In germline, CDR1 is MNHNS, CDR2 SASEGT. Trimming cost V 1 base and J 3 bases; bases outside gene matches: 5. About this clone: Its target is not known.

The assay was immunoSEQ multiplex PCR, and TCRdb's table has in-frame clones only and misses some. The top ten hold about 3.4% of the sample, which has approximately 80,000 clones, 70% to 90% seen once. The V call is TRBV6-1, the J call TRBJ2-1; TRBD1 agrees at 8 bases. Sample: peripheral blood, taken 28 days after the second AZD1222 dose. This TCR was recovered from an adult who received the AZD1222 COVID-19 vaccine. The CDR3 here is CASSEVRTGNYNEQFF. As DNA, the CDR3 is TGTGCCAGCAGTGAAGTCAGGACAGGGAACTACAATGAGCAGTTCTTC.